Sequencing of this T cell receptor beta chain was carried out in a study of T cell changes during pregnancy in multiple sclerosis. The CDR3 covers 13 residues. CDR1 and CDR2 (germline): MNHEY, SVGAGI. V lost 8 bases and J lost 6; bases outside the gene matches: 8. Method: immunoSEQ multiplex PCR; TCRdb's copy keeps in-frame clones and lacks some. Here the sample spans some 30,000 clones, roughly 90% being singletons. This clonotype was obtained from a female donor with multiple sclerosis, enrolled in a pregnancy study. Specimen: CD8+ T cells from peripheral blood mononuclear cells, collected before pregnancy. This chain links TRBV6-5 with TRBJ2-7; 9 nucleotides agree with TRBD1. The DNA of the CDR3 is TGTGCCAGCGGACCGGGACAGGGAACCGAGCAGTACTTC. Translated, it gives CASGPGQGTEQYF.